The 3 T cell receptor beta chains in this list originate from one sample, sequenced in a study of beta chain bispecific antibodies for T cell cancers. The study, taken as a whole, reports: The leukemia cells, rather than normal T cells, gave most of the targeted TRBV signal.

Each CDR3 protein gets one entry after TCRdb re-called the 5' RACE reads with MiXCR. The repertoire holds some 9,000 distinct CDR3 sequences, with roughly 2.2% as singletons. Either OKT3 anti-CD3 antibody or CD3/CD28 beads expanded T cells from blood mononuclear cells over approximately three days. These receptors lack a known antigen. Source: T cells from a healthy donor cultured with Jurkat leukemia cells, taken from a culture containing an anti-CD19 bispecific antibody. These receptor sequences come from a human donor in good health. Some clones in this sample may be carry-over from other donors' samples.

This clonotype was seen repeatedly, ten times or more. The chain has TRBV20-1 and TRBJ1-1; D is uncertain. The CDR3 spans 14 residues. The germline CDR1 and CDR2 sequences are DFQATT and SNEGSKA (reference sequence). V lost 3 bases to trimming and J lost 0 bases, with 11 bases between them. This chain's CDR3 is CSASRGQMNTEAFF. CDR3 bases: TGCAGTGCTAGCCGGGGTCAAATGAACACTGAAGCTTTCTTT.

The V and J genes are TRBV30 and TRBJ2-1; D could derive from TRBD1 or TRBD2 (5 bases each). CDR1 and CDR2 from the germline V gene are GTSNPN and SVGIG (reference sequence). V lost 8 bases and J lost 4, with 15 bases in between. This CDR3 is built from 13 residues. The CDR3, as DNA: TGTGCCGTAGACAGACGGACTTACAATGAGCAGTTCTTC. Amino acid sequence: CAVDRRTYNEQFF.

This clonotype was observed many times. The chain joins TRBV3-1 to TRBJ2-4; tentatively, D is TRBD2 (6 bases). The CDR3 consists of 14 residues. The germline V and J ends were trimmed by 2 bases and 14 bases, with 19 bases remaining between them. Germline V gene lookup returns CDR1 LGHDT and CDR2 YNNKEL (reference sequence). In DNA, the CDR3 is TGTGCCAGCAGCCAAACCGGGACTCCCCGGCGGAAGTACTTC. Encoded protein: CASSQTGTPRRKYF.